This T cell receptor (beta chain) was profiled in a study of blood T cell repertoires in COVID-19. Sequenced by immunoSEQ multiplex PCR; TCRdb stores in-frame clones only, minus some. The sample contains some 45,000 clones, approximately 87% of which appear only once. This CDR3 region has 13 residues. V was shortened by 4 bases and J by 1 base, with 7 bases between the two germline ends. The clonotype originates from a human donor in a cohort sampled during active COVID-19. J is TRBJ1-1 and V is TRBV12-3 or TRBV12-4; D remains ambiguous. The sequencing sample was made of peripheral blood. The CDR3 reads CASSWSGNTEAFF. In nucleotides, the CDR3 is TGTGCCAGCAGTTGGTCAGGGAACACTGAAGCTTTCTTT.